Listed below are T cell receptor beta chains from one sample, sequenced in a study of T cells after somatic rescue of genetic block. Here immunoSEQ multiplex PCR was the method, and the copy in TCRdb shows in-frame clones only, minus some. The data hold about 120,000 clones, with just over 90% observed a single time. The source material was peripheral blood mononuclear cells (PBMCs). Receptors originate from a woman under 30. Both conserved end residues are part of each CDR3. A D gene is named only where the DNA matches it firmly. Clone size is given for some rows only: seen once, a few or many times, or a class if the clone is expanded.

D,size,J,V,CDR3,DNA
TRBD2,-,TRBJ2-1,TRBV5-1,CASSELAGGGAYNEQFF,TGCGCCAGCAGCGAGTTAGCGGGGGGAGGAGCCTACAATGAGCAGTTCTTC
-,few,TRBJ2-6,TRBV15,CATSRDEEGASGANVLTF,TGTGCCACCAGCAGAGATGAAGAAGGGGCTTCTGGGGCCAACGTCCTGACTTTC
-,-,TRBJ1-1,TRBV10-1,CATLTFSPHTEAFF,TGCGCCACCCTAACATTCTCCCCGCACACTGAAGCTTTCTTT
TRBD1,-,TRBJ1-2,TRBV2,CATQQGGSNYGYTF,TGTGCCACCCAACAGGGGGGCTCTAACTATGGCTACACCTTC
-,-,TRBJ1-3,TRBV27,CASSRGAGTPGNTIYF,TGTGCCAGCAGTAGGGGGGCGGGGACTCCTGGAAACACCATATATTTT
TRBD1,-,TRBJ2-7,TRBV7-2,CASSFQGAREQYF,TGTGCCAGCAGCTTTCAGGGGGCTCGCGAGCAGTACTTC
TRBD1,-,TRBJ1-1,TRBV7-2,CASSTDRGTEAFF,TGTGCCAGCAGCACAGACAGGGGAACTGAAGCTTTCTTT
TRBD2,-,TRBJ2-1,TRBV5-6,CASSRGMGGTYNEQFF,TGTGCCAGCAGCCGTGGCATGGGGGGGACCTACAATGAGCAGTTCTTC
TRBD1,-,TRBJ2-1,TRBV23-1,CASSPGTVPLSYNEQFF,TGCGCCAGCAGTCCAGGGACAGTCCCCCTCTCCTACAATGAGCAGTTCTTC
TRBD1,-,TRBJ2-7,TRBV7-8,CASSLGTGAYEQYF,TGTGCCAGCAGCTTGGGGACAGGGGCCTACGAGCAGTACTTC
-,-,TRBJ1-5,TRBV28,CASSFNQYGQPQHF,TGTGCCAGCAGTTTTAACCAGTACGGTCAGCCCCAGCATTTT
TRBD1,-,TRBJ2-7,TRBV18,CASSPLRGGQSTEQYF,TGTGCCAGCTCACCACTCAGAGGGGGCCAATCGACCGAGCAGTACTTC
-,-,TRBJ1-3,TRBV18,CASSPPGRNTGNTIYF,TGTGCCAGCTCACCACCCGGGCGCAATACTGGAAACACCATATATTTT
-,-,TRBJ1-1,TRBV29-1,CSVGETEAFF,TGCAGCGTTGGTGAGACTGAAGCTTTCTTT
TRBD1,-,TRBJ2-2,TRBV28,CASSSGTARGELFF,TGTGCCAGCAGTTCCGGGACAGCGCGCGGGGAGCTGTTTTTT
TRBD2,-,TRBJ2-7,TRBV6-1,CASFHRGGQYEQYF,TGTGCCTCATTTCATCGGGGGGGCCAGTACGAGCAGTACTTC
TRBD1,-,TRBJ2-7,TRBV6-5,CASSYSGQGANEQYF,TGTGCCAGCAGTTACTCAGGACAGGGGGCGAACGAGCAGTACTTC
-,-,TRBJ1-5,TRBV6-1,CASRQGNNQPQHF,TGTGCCAGCAGACAGGGAAACAATCAGCCCCAGCATTTT
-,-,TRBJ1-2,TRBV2,CASSEGRNYGYTF,TGTGCCAGCAGTGAGGGGAGGAACTATGGCTACACCTTC
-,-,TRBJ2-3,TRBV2,CASSGADTQYF,TGTGCCAGCAGTGGAGCAGATACGCAGTATTTT
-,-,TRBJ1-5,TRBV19,CASSIARLSNQPQHF,TGTGCCAGTAGTATAGCACGGCTAAGCAATCAGCCCCAGCATTTT
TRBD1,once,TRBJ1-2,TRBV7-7,CASSRGGQGATWYGYTF,TGTGCCAGCAGCCGGGGGGGACAGGGGGCGACCTGGTATGGCTACACCTTC
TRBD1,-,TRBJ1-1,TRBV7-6,CASSLAEDRADTEAFF,TGTGCCAGCAGCTTAGCGGAGGACAGGGCGGACACTGAAGCTTTCTTT
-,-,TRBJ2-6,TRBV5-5,CASSLSGAGANVLTF,TGTGCCAGCAGCTTATCGGGAGCTGGGGCCAACGTCCTGACTTTC
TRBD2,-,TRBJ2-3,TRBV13,CASSLVSSLGLEHTQYF,TGTGCCAGCAGCTTAGTGTCCTCATTGGGACTAGAACATACGCAGTATTTT
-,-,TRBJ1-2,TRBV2,CASGQLYGYTF,TGTGCCAGCGGACAGCTCTATGGCTACACCTTC
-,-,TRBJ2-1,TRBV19,CASTESHYNEQFF,TGTGCCAGTACTGAGAGCCATTACAATGAGCAGTTCTTC
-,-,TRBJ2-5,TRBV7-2,CASSAQETQYF,TGTGCCAGCAGCGCGCAAGAGACCCAGTACTTC
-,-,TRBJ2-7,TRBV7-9,CASSRDTDSYEQYF,TGTGCCAGCAGCCGGGACACCGACTCCTACGAGCAGTACTTC
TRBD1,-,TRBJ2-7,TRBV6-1,CASSRDRGLMYEQYF,TGTGCCAGCAGCCGGGACAGGGGGCTAATGTACGAGCAGTACTTC
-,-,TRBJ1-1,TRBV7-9,CASSIQGSSTEAFF,TGTGCCAGCAGCATTCAGGGGAGTTCCACTGAAGCTTTCTTT
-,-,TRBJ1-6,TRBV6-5,CASSYSRSNSPLHF,TGTGCCAGCAGTTACTCGAGAAGTAATTCACCCCTCCACTTT
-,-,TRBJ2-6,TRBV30,CAWSVFSSSGANVLTF,TGTGCCTGGAGTGTGTTTAGCAGCTCTGGGGCCAACGTCCTGACTTTC
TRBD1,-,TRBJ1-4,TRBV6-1,CASSGQGGGYEKLFF,TGTGCCAGCAGTGGACAGGGAGGTGGTTATGAAAAACTGTTTTTT
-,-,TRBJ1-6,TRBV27,CASSPIVGSPLHF,TGTGCCAGCAGCCCTATCGTCGGATCACCCCTCCACTTT
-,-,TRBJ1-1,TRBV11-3,CASSLGTRANTEAFF,TGTGCCAGCAGCTTAGGTACCAGGGCGAACACTGAAGCTTTCTTT
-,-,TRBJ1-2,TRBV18,CASSPPNTF,TGTGCCAGCTCACCTCCTAACACCTTC
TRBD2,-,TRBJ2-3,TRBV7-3,CASSLAGTTTDTQYF,TGTGCCAGCAGCCTAGCGGGGACTACCACAGATACGCAGTATTTT
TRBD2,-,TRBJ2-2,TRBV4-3,CASSQDLPTSGGAGELFF,TGCGCCAGCAGCCAAGATCTACCAACTAGCGGGGGGGCCGGGGAGCTGTTTTTT
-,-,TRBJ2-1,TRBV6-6,CASRPSTYNEQFF,TGTGCCAGCAGACCGTCAACCTACAATGAGCAGTTCTTC
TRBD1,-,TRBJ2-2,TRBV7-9,CASRSDLDRGTGELFF,TGTGCCAGCAGATCCGACTTGGACAGGGGTACCGGGGAGCTGTTTTTT
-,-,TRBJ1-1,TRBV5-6,CASSSGFYTEAFF,TGTGCCAGCAGCTCCGGGTTTTACACTGAAGCTTTCTTT
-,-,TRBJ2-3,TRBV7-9,CASSHGLGTMSLTDTQYF,TGTGCCAGCAGCCACGGACTGGGGACGATGTCCCTCACAGATACGCAGTATTTT